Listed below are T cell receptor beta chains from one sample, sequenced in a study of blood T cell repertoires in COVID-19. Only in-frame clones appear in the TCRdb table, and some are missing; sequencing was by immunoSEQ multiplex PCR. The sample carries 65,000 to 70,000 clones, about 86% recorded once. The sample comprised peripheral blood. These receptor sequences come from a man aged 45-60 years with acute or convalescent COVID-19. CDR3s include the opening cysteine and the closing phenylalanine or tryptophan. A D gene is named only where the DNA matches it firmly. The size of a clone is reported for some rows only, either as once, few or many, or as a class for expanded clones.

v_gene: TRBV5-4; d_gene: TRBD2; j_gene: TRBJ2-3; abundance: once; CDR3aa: CASRTSGRTSTDTQYF; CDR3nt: TGTGCCAGCAGGACTAGCGGGAGGACGAGCACAGATACGCAGTATTTT
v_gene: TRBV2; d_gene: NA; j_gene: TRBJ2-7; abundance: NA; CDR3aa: CASERFGQLYEQYF; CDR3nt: TGTGCCAGTGAACGTTTTGGACAGTTATACGAGCAGTACTTC
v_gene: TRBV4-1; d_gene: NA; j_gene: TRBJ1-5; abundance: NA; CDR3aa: CASSQSRADQPQHF; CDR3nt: TGCGCCAGCAGCCAATCCAGGGCCGATCAGCCCCAGCATTTT
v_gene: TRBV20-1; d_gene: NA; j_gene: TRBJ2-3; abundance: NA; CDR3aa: CSASRPGSDTQYF; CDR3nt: TGCAGTGCTAGTCGCCCGGGGTCCGATACGCAGTATTTT
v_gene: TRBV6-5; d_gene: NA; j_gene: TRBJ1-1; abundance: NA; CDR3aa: CASSMSRGYGTEAFF; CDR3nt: TGTGCCAGCAGTATGTCTAGGGGCTACGGCACTGAAGCTTTCTTT
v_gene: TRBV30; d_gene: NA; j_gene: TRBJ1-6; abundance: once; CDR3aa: CAWSGRTAYNSPLHF; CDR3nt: TGTGCCTGGAGTGGGAGGACAGCATATAATTCACCCCTCCACTTT
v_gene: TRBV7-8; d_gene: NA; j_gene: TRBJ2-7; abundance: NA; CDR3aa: CASSPRDITSYEQYF; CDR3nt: TGTGCCAGCAGTCCTAGGGACATCACCTCCTACGAGCAGTACTTC
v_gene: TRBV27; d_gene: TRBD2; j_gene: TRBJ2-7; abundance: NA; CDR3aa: CASSLLLAGVYEQYF; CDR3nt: TGTGCCAGCAGTCTCTTGCTAGCGGGAGTCTACGAGCAGTACTTC
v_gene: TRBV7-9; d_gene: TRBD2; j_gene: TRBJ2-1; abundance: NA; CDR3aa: CASSPPSGGSYNEQFF; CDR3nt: TGTGCCAGCAGCCCACCTAGCGGGGGCTCTTACAATGAGCAGTTCTTC
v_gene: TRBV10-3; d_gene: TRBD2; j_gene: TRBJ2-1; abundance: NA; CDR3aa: CAISPGLAGAYNEQFF; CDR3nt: TGTGCCATCAGTCCCGGACTAGCGGGAGCCTACAATGAGCAGTTCTTC
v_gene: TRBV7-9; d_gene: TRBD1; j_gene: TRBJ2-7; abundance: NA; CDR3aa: CATRGTAYEQYF; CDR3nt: TGTGCCACCCGAGGGACAGCCTACGAGCAGTACTTC
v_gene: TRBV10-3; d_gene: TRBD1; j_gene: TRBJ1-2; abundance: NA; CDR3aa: CAMKRDSGNYGYTF; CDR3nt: TGTGCCATGAAACGGGACAGCGGAAACTATGGCTACACCTTC
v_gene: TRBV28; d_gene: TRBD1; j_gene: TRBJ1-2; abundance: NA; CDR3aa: CASSLYRGTNYGYTF; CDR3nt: TGTGCCAGCAGTCTGTACAGGGGGACTAACTATGGCTACACCTTC
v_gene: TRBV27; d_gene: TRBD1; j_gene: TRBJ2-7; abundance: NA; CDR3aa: CATRDRDIGEQYF; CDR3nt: TGTGCCACCCGGGACAGGGATATTGGTGAGCAGTACTTC
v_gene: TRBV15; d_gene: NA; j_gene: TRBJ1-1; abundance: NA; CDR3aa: CATSRDSTEAFF; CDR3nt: TGTGCCACCAGCAGGGACAGCACTGAAGCTTTCTTT
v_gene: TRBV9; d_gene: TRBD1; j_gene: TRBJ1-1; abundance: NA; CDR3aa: CASSVGAQGLGTEAFF; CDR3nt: TGTGCCAGCAGCGTCGGGGCACAGGGGCTCGGCACTGAAGCTTTCTTT
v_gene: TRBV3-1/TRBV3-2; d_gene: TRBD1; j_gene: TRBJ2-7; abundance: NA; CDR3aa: CASSSIGTGGHPCF; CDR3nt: TGTGCCAGCAGCTCAATCGGGACAGGAGGACACCCGTGCTTC
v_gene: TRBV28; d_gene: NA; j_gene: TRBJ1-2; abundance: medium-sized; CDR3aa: CASRGDGYYGYTF; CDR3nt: TGTGCCAGCAGGGGCGACGGATACTATGGCTACACCTTC
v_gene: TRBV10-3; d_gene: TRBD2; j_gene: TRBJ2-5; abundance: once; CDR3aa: CAIGGTSGKQETQYF; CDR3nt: TGTGCCATCGGGGGGACTAGCGGGAAACAAGAGACCCAGTACTTC
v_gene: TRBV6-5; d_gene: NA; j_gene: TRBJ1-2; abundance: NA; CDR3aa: CASNDPSGVGRGYTF; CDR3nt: TGTGCCAGCAACGACCCTTCAGGGGTTGGTCGTGGCTACACCTTC
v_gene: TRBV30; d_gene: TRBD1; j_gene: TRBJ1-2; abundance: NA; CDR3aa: CAWETGTNYGYTF; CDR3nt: TGTGCCTGGGAGACAGGGACTAACTATGGCTACACCTTC
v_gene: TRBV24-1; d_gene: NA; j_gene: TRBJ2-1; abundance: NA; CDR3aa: CATKGEGSYNEQFF; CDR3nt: TGTGCCACCAAGGGGGAGGGGTCCTACAATGAGCAGTTCTTC
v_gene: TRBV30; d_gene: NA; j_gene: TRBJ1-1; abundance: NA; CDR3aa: CAWSARGGGKAETFF; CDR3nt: TGTGCCTGGAGTGCTCGCGGGGGGGGGAAGGCGGAGACTTTCTTT
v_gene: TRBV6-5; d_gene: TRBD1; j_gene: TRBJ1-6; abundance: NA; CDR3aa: CASNVDRGYFSPLHF; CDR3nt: TGTGCCAGCAACGTAGACAGGGGGTATTTTTCACCCCTCCACTTT
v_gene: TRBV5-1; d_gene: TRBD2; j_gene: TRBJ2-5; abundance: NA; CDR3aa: CASSSSTSGKETQYF; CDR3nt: TGCGCCAGCAGCTCCTCTACTAGCGGGAAAGAGACCCAGTACTTC
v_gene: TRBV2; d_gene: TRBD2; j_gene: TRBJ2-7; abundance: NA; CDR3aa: CASRLAGLYEQYF; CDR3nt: TGTGCCAGCAGACTAGCGGGCCTCTACGAGCAGTACTTC
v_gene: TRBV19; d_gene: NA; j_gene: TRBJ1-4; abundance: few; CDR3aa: CASSVPRASNEKLFF; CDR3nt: TGTGCCAGTAGTGTTCCCAGGGCGTCTAATGAAAAACTGTTTTTT
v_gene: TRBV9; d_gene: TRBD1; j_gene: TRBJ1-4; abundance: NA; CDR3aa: CASSVGDRADEKLFF; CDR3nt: TGTGCCAGCAGCGTAGGGGACAGGGCGGACGAAAAACTGTTTTTT
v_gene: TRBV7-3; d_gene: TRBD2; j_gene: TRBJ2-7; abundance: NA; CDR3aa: CASSSSGTWPGEQYF; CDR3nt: TGTGCCAGCAGCTCTAGCGGAACGTGGCCAGGAGAGCAGTACTTC
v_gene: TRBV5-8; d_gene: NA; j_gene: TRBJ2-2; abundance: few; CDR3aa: CASSLADRGILGELFF; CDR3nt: TGTGCCAGCAGCTTGGCGGACAGAGGGATTCTCGGGGAGCTGTTTTTT
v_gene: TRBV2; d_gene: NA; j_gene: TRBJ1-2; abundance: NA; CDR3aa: CASSEALGRDGYTF; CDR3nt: TGTGCCAGCAGTGAAGCGCTAGGCCGGGATGGCTACACCTTC
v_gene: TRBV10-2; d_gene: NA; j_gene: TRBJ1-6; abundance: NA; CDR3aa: CASSGGGWDLYNSPLHF; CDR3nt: TGCGCCAGCAGTGGAGGGGGTTGGGACCTCTATAATTCACCCCTCCACTTT
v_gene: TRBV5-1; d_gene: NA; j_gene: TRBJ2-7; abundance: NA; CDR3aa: CASSPFGGQYSYEQYF; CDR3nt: TGCGCCAGCAGCCCTTTTGGGGGACAATATTCCTACGAGCAGTACTTC
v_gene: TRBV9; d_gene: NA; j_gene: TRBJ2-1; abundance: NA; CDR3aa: CASSVSNNEQFF; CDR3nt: TGTGCCAGCAGCGTATCAAACAATGAGCAGTTCTTC
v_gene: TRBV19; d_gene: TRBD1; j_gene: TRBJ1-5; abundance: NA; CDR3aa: CASRRDRASNQPQHF; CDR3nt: TGTGCCAGTAGGAGAGACAGGGCTAGCAATCAGCCCCAGCATTTT
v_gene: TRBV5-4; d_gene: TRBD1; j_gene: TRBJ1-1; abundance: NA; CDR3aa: CASRSTGETEAFF; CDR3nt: TGTGCCAGCAGGTCGACAGGGGAGACTGAAGCTTTCTTT
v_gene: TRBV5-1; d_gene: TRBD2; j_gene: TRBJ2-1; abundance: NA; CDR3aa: CASSLAASGYNEQFF; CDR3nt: TGCGCCAGCAGCTTGGCGGCTAGCGGCTACAATGAGCAGTTCTTC
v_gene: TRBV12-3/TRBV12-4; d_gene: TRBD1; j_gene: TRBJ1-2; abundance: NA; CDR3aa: CASSTGQLYGYTF; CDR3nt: TGTGCCAGCAGTACGGGACAGCTCTATGGCTACACCTTC
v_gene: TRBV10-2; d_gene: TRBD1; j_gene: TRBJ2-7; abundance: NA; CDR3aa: CASSDRAGQGGLGSSYEQYF; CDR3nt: TGCGCCAGCAGTGACCGAGCGGGACAGGGAGGCTTAGGGAGCTCCTACGAGCAGTACTTC
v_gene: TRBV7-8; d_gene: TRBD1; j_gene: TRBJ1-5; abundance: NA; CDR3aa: CASSSGQGYQPQHF; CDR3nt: TGTGCCAGCAGCTCGGGACAGGGATATCAGCCCCAGCATTTT
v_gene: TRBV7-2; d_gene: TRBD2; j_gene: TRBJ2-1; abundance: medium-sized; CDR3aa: CASSLLAGAPREQFF; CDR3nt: TGTGCCAGCAGCTTATTAGCGGGAGCTCCCAGGGAGCAGTTCTTC
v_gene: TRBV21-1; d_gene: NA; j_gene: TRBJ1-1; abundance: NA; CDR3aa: CASSRPRQGTEAFF; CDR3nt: TGTGCCAGCAGCCGACCGCGACAGGGTACCGAAGCTTTCTTT
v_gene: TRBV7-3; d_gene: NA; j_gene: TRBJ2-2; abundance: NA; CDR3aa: CASSSGRLPNTGELFF; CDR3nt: TGTGCCAGCAGCTCGGGGAGACTACCGAACACCGGGGAGCTGTTTTTT
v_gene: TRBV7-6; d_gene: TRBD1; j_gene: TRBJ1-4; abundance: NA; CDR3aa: CASSLVRDRAEKLFF; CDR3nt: TGTGCCAGCAGCTTAGTTAGGGACAGGGCGGAAAAACTGTTTTTT
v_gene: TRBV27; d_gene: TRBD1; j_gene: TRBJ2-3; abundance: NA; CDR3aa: CASSLIQGADTQYF; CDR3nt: TGTGCCAGCAGTTTAATACAGGGGGCAGATACGCAGTATTTT
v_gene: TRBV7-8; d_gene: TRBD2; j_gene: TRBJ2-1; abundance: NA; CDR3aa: CASSLGSSGSYNEQFF; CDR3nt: TGTGCCAGCAGCTTAGGGTCTAGCGGTTCCTACAATGAGCAGTTCTTC
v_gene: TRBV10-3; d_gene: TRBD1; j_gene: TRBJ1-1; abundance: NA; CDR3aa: CAIRGTGGTEAFF; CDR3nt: TGTGCCATCAGGGGGACAGGGGGTACTGAAGCTTTCTTT
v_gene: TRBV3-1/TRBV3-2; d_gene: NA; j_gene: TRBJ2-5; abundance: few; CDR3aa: CASSPEPGETQYF; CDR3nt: TGTGCCAGCAGCCCCGAGCCGGGTGAGACCCAGTACTTC
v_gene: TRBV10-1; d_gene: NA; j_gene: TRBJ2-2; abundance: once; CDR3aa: CATSEGAGELFF; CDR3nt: TGCGCCACGTCCGAAGGGGCCGGGGAGCTGTTTTTT
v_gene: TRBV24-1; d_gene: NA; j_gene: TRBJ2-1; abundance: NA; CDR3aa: CATSDLINNEQFF; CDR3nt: TGTGCCACCAGTGATTTAATCAACAATGAGCAGTTCTTC
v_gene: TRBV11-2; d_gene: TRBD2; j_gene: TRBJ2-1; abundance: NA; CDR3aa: CASSLNLAGGPNEQFF; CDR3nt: TGTGCCAGCAGCTTAAATTTAGCGGGAGGGCCGAATGAGCAGTTCTTC
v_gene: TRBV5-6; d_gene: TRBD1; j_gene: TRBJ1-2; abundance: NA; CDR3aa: CASSSGTGVFYGYTF; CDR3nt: TGTGCCAGCAGCTCCGGGACAGGGGTTTTCTATGGCTACACCTTC
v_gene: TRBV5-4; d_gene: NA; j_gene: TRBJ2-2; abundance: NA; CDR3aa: CASTKPGQRLTGELFF; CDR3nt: TGTGCCAGCACCAAACCGGGACAAAGACTCACCGGGGAGCTGTTTTTT
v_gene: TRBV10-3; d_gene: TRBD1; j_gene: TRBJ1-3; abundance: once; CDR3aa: CAISEGQGAGNTIYF; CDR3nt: TGTGCCATCAGTGAGGGCCAGGGGGCCGGAAACACCATATATTTT